Following are 27 T cell receptor beta chains from one sample sequenced in a study of OX40 agonist ivuxolimab in advanced cancers. Only in-frame clones appear in the TCRdb table, and some are missing; sequencing was by immunoSEQ multiplex PCR. The repertoire holds roughly 69,000 clones, with approximately 85% as singletons. The sample here was CD4+ or CD8+ T cells sorted from blood, taken in a trial of the OX40 agonist ivuxolimab. The source of these receptors is an adult with an advanced solid tumor such as melanoma, head and neck, liver or kidney cancer.

The chain joins TRBV18 to TRBJ2-1; 10 bases match TRBD2. Germline values: CDR1 KGHSH, CDR2 LQKENI. Trimming at V came to 0 bases and at J to 7 bases, leaving 3 bases not matched to a gene. The CDR3 covers 15 residues. In DNA form, the CDR3 reads TGTGCCAGCTCACCACCAGCGGGGGGGTGGAATGAGCAGTTCTTC. Protein product: CASSPPAGGWNEQFF.

V gene TRBV6-5 combines with J gene TRBJ2-4; D is possibly TRBD1 (6 bases). The CDR3 loop spans 13 amino acids. From germline, CDR1 is MNHEY and CDR2 SVGAGI. The V gene lost 5 bases and the J gene lost 7 bases, with 12 bases spanning the gap. The CDR3: CASSEKRGNIQYF. The CDR3 DNA sequence: TGTGCCAGCAGTGAAAAGAGGGGGAACATTCAGTACTTC.

The sample holds one count of this clone. The chain recombines TRBV19 with TRBJ1-2, with D tentatively TRBD1 (6 bases). There are 14 residues in the CDR3. Germline CDR1 reads LNHDA; CDR2 reads SQIVND (reference sequence). V shed 4 bases and J shed 2 bases, with 11 bases lying between them. CDR3 DNA: TGTGCCAGTAGTAAAAACAGGGCAAACTATGGCTACACCTTC. It specifies CASSKNRANYGYTF.

The chain carries TRBV5-1 and TRBJ2-7; TRBD2 is a possible D gene (6 bases). Trimming pared 4 bases from V and 5 bases from J, leaving 10 bases between. The CDR3 consists of 12 residues. CDR1 and CDR2 (germline): SGHRS, YFSETQ. The CDR3 bases are TGCGCCAGCAGCCCCGGAGGGAACGAGCAGTACTTC. This sequence encodes CASSPGGNEQYF.

This rearrangement joins TRBV19 to TRBJ2-5; no clear D. Matching the DNA end better, TRBJ2-7 makes the J call doubtful. There are 12 residues in the CDR3. From germline, CDR1 is LNHDA and CDR2 SQIVND (reference sequence). The CDR3 nucleotides are TGTGCAACCGAGGCTAGCTCCTACGAGCAGTACTTC. This translates into CATEASSYEQYF.

The chain has TRBV19 and TRBJ2-7, with D perhaps TRBD1 (6 bases). From germline, CDR1 is LNHDA and CDR2 SQIVND (reference sequence). Trimming stripped 5 bases from V and 3 bases from J, with 17 bases between. The CDR3 is made up of 15 amino acids. The CDR3 loop reads CASSESSGQNYEQYF. Written as DNA, the CDR3 is TGTGCCAGTAGTGAATCTTCCGGACAGAACTACGAGCAGTACTTC.

V and J are TRBV6-5 and TRBJ2-7; D call uncertain. Trimming pared 6 bases from V and 1 base from J, leaving 10 bases between. Germline CDR1 MNHEY, CDR2 SVGAGI. The CDR3 extends over 13 amino acids. The chain's CDR3 is CASRAEVSYEQYF. CDR3 DNA: TGTGCCAGCAGGGCTGAGGTGTCCTACGAGCAGTACTTC.

The chain links TRBV5-4 to TRBJ2-5; D not resolved. The V end was cut by 1 base, the J end by 1 base, with 8 bases between. The CDR3 length is 14 residues. The germline V gene has CDR1 SGHNT and CDR2 YYREEE (reference sequence). CDR3 sequence reads: CASSLFSPQETQYF. The CDR3, as DNA: TGTGCCAGCAGCTTGTTCAGCCCCCAAGAGACCCAGTACTTC.

This clone was seen just once. This chain joins TRBV18 and TRBJ2-2; D is uncertain. Trimming cost V 2 bases and J 1 base, with 5 bases left between them. There are 14 residues in the CDR3. From germline, CDR1 is KGHSH and CDR2 LQKENI. The CDR3 bases are TGTGCCAGCTCACCAGACGGGAACACCGGGGAGCTGTTTTTT. Translating it yields CASSPDGNTGELFF.

The chain joins TRBV7-3 to TRBJ2-1; D gene uncertain. V gave up 6 bases and J gave up 0 bases, with 12 bases separating them. The CDR3 consists of 15 residues. CDR1 is SGHTA, CDR2 FQGTGA, per germline. The DNA of the CDR3 is TGTGCCAGCAGTGAAGGCTTAAACTCCTACAATGAGCAGTTCTTC. Its protein is CASSEGLNSYNEQFF.

This chain connects TRBV18 to TRBJ1-4; D remains ambiguous. V shed 2 bases and J shed 8 bases, with 9 bases lying between them. The germline CDR1 and CDR2 sequences are KGHSH and LQKENI. CDR3 length equals 13 residues. The CDR3 is CASSPGQLEKLFF. CDR3 nucleotides: TGTGCCAGCTCACCAGGGCAGTTAGAAAAACTGTTTTTT.

The chain uses TRBV2 and TRBJ1-4; possible D gene TRBD1, 6 bases. Germline V gene data show CDR1 as SNHLY and CDR2 as FYNNEI. CDR3 length: 13 residues. V lost 11 bases and J 8 bases, leaving 18 bases between the germline ends. The CDR3 reads CAVKRGLREKLFF. CDR3 DNA: TGTGCCGTAAAGAGGGGGTTGAGGGAAAAACTGTTTTTT.

V and J are TRBV4-2 and TRBJ1-6; TRBD1 aligns across 10 bases. V lost 0 bases, J lost 10 bases, and 9 bases stayed unmatched. There are 17 residues in the CDR3. Per the germline V gene, CDR1 is LGHNA and CDR2 is YNFKEQ. The CDR3 nucleotides are TGTGCCAGCAGCCAAGATACCGGGACAGGGGTACGATCACCCCTCCACTTT. Encoded protein: CASSQDTGTGVRSPLHF.

The chain is built from TRBV6-1 and TRBJ2-2, with a tentative D call TRBD2 (6 bases). Germline V gene lookup returns CDR1 MNHNS and CDR2 SASEGT. The ends were cut back, 0 bases at V and 3 bases at J, with 14 bases in the middle. The CDR3 covers 17 residues. In DNA, the CDR3 is TGTGCCAGCAGTGAAGCGCGTACGGGAGAGGACACCGGGGAGCTGTTTTTT. Its translation is CASSEARTGEDTGELFF.

The chain has TRBV7-2 and TRBJ2-1, with 14 bases that match TRBD2. V lost 5 bases and J lost 1; bases outside the gene matches: 7. The CDR3 loop spans 18 amino acids. Per the germline V gene, CDR1 is SGHTA and CDR2 is FQGNSA. The CDR3 DNA is TGTGCCAGCAGCCGATACCGGACTAGCGGGGGGTCCTACAATGAGCAGTTCTTC. The encoded protein is CASSRYRTSGGSYNEQFF.

J is TRBJ2-7 and V is TRBV11-2; 7 nucleotides line up with TRBD1. Trimming took 1 base from V and 3 from J; bases not matched to a gene: 3. Germline V CDR1 and CDR2: SGHAT, FQNNGV. This CDR3 contains 14 residues. The CDR3 DNA sequence: TGTGCCAGCAGCTTAGGACAGGGCTACTACGAGCAGTACTTC. Translation: CASSLGQGYYEQYF.

The V gene is TRBV2, the J gene TRBJ2-7; the D is unclear. The ends were cut back, 8 bases at V and 0 bases at J, with 8 bases in the middle. Germline V gene lookup returns CDR1 SNHLY and CDR2 FYNNEI. This CDR3 region has 12 residues. This chain's CDR3 is CASSGISYEQYF. In nucleotides, the CDR3 is TGTGCCAGCTCTGGCATCTCCTACGAGCAGTACTTC.

The chain recombines TRBV18 with TRBJ2-7, with D unclear. Germline values: CDR1 KGHSH, CDR2 LQKENI. With 0 bases removed from V and 6 bases from J, the gap between germline ends came to 12 bases. The CDR3 sequence is 14 residues long. The CDR3 region is CASSPPGRSREQYF. The CDR3 bases are TGTGCCAGCTCACCACCGGGCAGGTCACGCGAGCAGTACTTC.

The genes are TRBV6-6 and TRBJ1-4, with D maybe TRBD1 (6 bases). Trimming pared 0 bases from V and 8 bases from J, leaving 16 bases between. From germline, CDR1 is MNHNY and CDR2 SVGAGI (reference sequence). The CDR3 runs 16 residues. This CDR3 reads CASSYSGQILGEKLFF. CDR3 bases: TGTGCCAGCAGTTACTCCGGACAGATCCTTGGAGAAAAACTGTTTTTT.

V and J are TRBV19 and TRBJ1-1; weak D call: TRBD1 (6 bases). From germline, CDR1 is LNHDA and CDR2 SQIVND (reference sequence). V lost 6 bases to trimming and J lost 1 base, with 18 bases between them. This CDR3 region has 16 residues. The CDR3 DNA sequence: TGTGCCAGTAGAACAGCCGACCTGGACAGGAACACTGAAGCTTTCTTT. Translation: CASRTADLDRNTEAFF. Together with reference TRBV19 and TRBJ1-1, the CDR3 gives the full variable domain: DGGITQSPKYLFRKEGQNVTLSCEQNLNHDAMYWYRQDPGQGLRLIYYSQIVNDFQKGDIAEGYSVSREKKESFPLTVTSAQKNPTAFYLCASRTADLDRNTEAFFGQGTRLTVV.

The gene calls are TRBV15 and TRBJ2-3; TRBD1 might be the D (6 bases). Germline CDR1 LNHNV, CDR2 YYDKDF (reference sequence). V shed 1 base and J shed 4 bases, with 12 bases lying between them. The CDR3 covers 15 residues. In DNA form, the CDR3 reads TGTGCCACCAGCAGAGTACGACAGGTAGCAGATACGCAGTATTTT. The encoded protein is CATSRVRQVADTQYF.

The chain links TRBV18 to TRBJ2-4; D possibly corresponds to TRBD2 (5 bases). The CDR3 is 14 amino acids. V was cut by 5 bases and J by 1 base, with 9 bases left in between. Per the germline V gene, CDR1 is KGHSH and CDR2 is LQKENI. The chain's CDR3 is CASSSERAKNIQYF. CDR3 sequence (DNA): TGTGCCAGCTCATCCGAGCGGGCCAAAAACATTCAGTACTTC. The whole variable domain, filled in from reference TRBV18 and TRBJ2-4, reads NAGVMQNPRHLVRRRGQEARLRCSPMKGHSHVYWYRQLPEEGLKFMVYLQKENIIDESGMPKERFSAEFPKEGPSILRIQQVVRGDSAAYFCASSSERAKNIQYFGAGTRLSVL.

CDR3 loop: CASSLGIQGALYEQYF. DNA for the CDR3: TGCGCCAGCAGCTTGGGCATACAGGGGGCCCTCTACGAGCAGTACTTC. The genes are TRBV5-1 and TRBJ2-7, with 9 bases that match TRBD1. V lost 0 bases and J lost 3; bases outside the gene matches: 7. Germline V CDR1 and CDR2: SGHRS, YFSETQ. The CDR3 consists of 16 residues. The whole variable domain, filled in from reference TRBV5-1 and TRBJ2-7, reads KAGVTQTPRYLIKTRGQQVTLSCSPISGHRSVSWYQQTPGQGLQFLFEYFSETQRNKGNFPGRFSGRQFSNSRSEMNVSTLELGDSALYLCASSLGIQGALYEQYFGPGTRLTVT.

The chain links TRBV19 to TRBJ1-5; D unresolved. Germline lookup yields CDR1 LNHDA and CDR2 SQIVND (reference sequence). The CDR3 runs 14 residues. Trimming pared 7 bases from V and 5 bases from J, leaving 15 bases between. CDR3: CASKDPSRDQPQHF. The CDR3 bases are TGTGCCAGTAAAGACCCGTCCCGAGATCAGCCCCAGCATTTT.

There are a few counts of this clone. The rearrangement uses TRBV28 and TRBJ2-5; TRBD2 is a possible D gene (5 bases). Deletions cut 6 bases from V and 7 bases from J, with 12 bases between. The CDR3 covers 12 residues. Germline lookup yields CDR1 MDHEN and CDR2 SYDVKM. Here the CDR3 DNA reads TGTGCCAGCAGAACCGGGATCAGGACCCAGTACTTC. Its protein is CASRTGIRTQYF. Filled out from reference TRBV28 and TRBJ2-5, the complete variable domain reads DVKVTQSSRYLVKRTGEKVFLECVQDMDHENMFWYRQDPGLGLRLIYFSYDVKMKEKGDIPEGYSVSREKKERFSLILESASTNQTSMYLCASRTGIRTQYFGPGTRLLVL.

The rearrangement uses TRBV2 and TRBJ2-7; perhaps TRBD1 as D (5 bases). Germline V lookup: CDR1 SNHLY, CDR2 FYNNEI. The CDR3 extends over 14 amino acids. V dropped 10 bases and J dropped 1 base, with 17 bases sitting between them. CDR3 loop: CATQPRGRSYEQYF. The CDR3 DNA follows: TGTGCCACGCAACCAAGGGGTAGGTCCTACGAGCAGTACTTC.

The genes are TRBV28 and TRBJ2-5; 7 nucleotides match TRBD1. The CDR3 is made up of 14 amino acids. In germline, CDR1 is MDHEN, CDR2 SYDVKM. J gave up 5 bases and V 5 bases, and 8 bases lay outside the gene matches. In DNA, the CDR3 is TGTGCCAGCAGTCAACCGGGGACAGCCGAGACCCAGTACTTC. Translation gives CASSQPGTAETQYF. Combining the CDR3 with reference TRBV28 and TRBJ2-5 gives the whole variable domain DVKVTQSSRYLVKRTGEKVFLECVQDMDHENMFWYRQDPGLGLRLIYFSYDVKMKEKGDIPEGYSVSREKKERFSLILESASTNQTSMYLCASSQPGTAETQYFGPGTRLLVL.